This T cell receptor beta chain originates from a study of shared clonotypes between healthy human individuals. Study-wide results and limits: Sharing across a handful of donors was seen in around 5.1% of naive CD4 clonotypes. Memory subsets generally showed smaller estimated richness than naive subsets did.

In germline, CDR1 is SGHTA, CDR2 FQGNSA. The CDR3 has 15 amino acids. Per the original methods: Owing to the provision of junction-only sequences devoid of quality scores by immunoSEQ, filtering differed. Generated by immunoSEQ multiplex PCR, the TCRdb table keeps only in-frame clones and is missing some. The DNA was the basis for D and trimming; V, J and clone size are from that table. Of fewer than 1.4 million clones in the sample, around 78% are singletons; the top ten hold 0.61%. Notes on this clone: No antigen is known for it. Relative to the germline gene, one junction end is altered; a read error may explain this.

The receptor's source is a man aged 18-30 years in good health. Some clones in this sample may be carry-over from other donors' samples. The specimen was memory CD4+ T cells from PBMCs. The sample's subset: CD45RA-negative fraction. The chain couples TRBV7-2 to TRBJ2-3; 8 nucleotides agree with TRBD2. CDR3 loop: CASSFSSGEPDTLNF. CDR3 DNA: TGTGCCAGCAGCTTCAGTAGCGGGGAACCGGATACGTTGAATTTT.